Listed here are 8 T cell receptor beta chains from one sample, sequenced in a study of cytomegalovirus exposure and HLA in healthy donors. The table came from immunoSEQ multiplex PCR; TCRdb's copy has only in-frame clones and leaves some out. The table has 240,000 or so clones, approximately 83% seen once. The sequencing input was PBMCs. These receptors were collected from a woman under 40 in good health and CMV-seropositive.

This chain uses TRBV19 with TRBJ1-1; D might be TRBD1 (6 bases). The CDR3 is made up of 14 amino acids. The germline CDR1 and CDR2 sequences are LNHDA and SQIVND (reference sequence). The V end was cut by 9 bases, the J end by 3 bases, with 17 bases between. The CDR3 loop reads CASYHGTRHTEAFF. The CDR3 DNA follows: TGTGCCAGCTACCACGGGACACGGCACACTGAAGCTTTCTTT.

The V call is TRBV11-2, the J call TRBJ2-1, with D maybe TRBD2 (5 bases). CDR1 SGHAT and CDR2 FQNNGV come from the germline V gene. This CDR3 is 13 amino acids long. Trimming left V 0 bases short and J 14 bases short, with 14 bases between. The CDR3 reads CASSLESRGREFF. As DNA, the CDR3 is TGTGCCAGCAGCTTAGAGTCCCGGGGAAGGGAGTTCTTC.

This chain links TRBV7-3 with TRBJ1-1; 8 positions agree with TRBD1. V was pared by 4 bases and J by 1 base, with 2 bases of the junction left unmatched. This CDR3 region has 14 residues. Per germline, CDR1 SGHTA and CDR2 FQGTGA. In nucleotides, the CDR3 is TGTGCCAGCAGCTCGGGGACAGGGAACACTGAAGCTTTCTTT. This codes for CASSSGTGNTEAFF.

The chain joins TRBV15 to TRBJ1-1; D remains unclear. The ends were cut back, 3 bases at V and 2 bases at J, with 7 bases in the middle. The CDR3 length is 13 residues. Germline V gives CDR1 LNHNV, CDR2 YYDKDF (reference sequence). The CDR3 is CATSSRGNTEAFF. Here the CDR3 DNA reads TGTGCCACCAGCAGTAGAGGCAACACTGAAGCTTTCTTT.

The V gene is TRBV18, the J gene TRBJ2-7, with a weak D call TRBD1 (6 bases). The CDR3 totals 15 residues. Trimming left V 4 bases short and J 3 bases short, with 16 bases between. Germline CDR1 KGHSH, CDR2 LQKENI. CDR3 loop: CASSLINRVGYEQYF. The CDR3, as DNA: TGTGCCAGCTCACTGATTAACAGGGTCGGCTACGAGCAGTACTTC. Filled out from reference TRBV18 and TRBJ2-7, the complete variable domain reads NAGVMQNPRHLVRRRGQEARLRCSPMKGHSHVYWYRQLPEEGLKFMVYLQKENIIDESGMPKERFSAEFPKEGPSILRIQQVVRGDSAAYFCASSLINRVGYEQYFGPGTRLTVT.

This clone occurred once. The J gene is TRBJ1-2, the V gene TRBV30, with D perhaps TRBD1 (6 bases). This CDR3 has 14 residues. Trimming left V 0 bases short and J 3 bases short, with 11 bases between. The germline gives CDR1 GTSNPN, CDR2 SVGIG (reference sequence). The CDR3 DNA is TGTGCCTGGAGTGTACTTCCAGGGGACTATGGCTACACCTTC. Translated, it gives CAWSVLPGDYGYTF.

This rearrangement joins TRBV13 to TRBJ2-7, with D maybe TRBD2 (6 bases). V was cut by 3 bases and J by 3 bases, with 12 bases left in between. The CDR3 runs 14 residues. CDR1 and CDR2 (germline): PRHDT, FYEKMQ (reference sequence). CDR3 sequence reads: CASSLGHGSYEQYF. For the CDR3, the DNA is TGTGCCAGCAGCTTGGGCCACGGGAGCTACGAGCAGTACTTC.

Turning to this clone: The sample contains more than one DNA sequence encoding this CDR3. CDR3 residues: CASRRTTGGWKNTEAFF. CDR3 sequence (DNA): TGTGCCAGCAGACGAACAACAGGGGGCTGGAAGAACACTGAAGCTTTCTTT. The V and J genes are TRBV27 and TRBJ1-1; 9 bases fit TRBD1. Germline-derived CDR1 and CDR2 are MNHEY and SMNVEV (reference sequence). Trimming removed 6 bases from V and 1 base from J; junction bases left unmatched: 12. The CDR3 length is 17 residues.